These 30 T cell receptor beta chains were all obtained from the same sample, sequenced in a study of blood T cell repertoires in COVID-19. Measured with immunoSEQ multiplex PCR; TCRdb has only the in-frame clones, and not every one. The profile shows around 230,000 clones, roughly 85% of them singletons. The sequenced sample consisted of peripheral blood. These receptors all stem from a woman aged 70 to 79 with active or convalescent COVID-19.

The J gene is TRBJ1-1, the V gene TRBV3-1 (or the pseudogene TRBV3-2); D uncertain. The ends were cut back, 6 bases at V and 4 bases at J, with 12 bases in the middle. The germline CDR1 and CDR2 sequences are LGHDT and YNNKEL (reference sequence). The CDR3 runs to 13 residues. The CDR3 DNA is TGTGCCAGCAGAATAGGAGAGAGCACTGAAGCTTTCTTT. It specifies CASRIGESTEAFF.

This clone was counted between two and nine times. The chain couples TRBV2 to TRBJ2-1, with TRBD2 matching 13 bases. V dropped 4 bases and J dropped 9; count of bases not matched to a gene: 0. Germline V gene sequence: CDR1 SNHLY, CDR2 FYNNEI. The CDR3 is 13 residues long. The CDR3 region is CASSGTSGGEQFF. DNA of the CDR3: TGTGCCAGCAGTGGGACTAGCGGGGGTGAGCAGTTCTTC.

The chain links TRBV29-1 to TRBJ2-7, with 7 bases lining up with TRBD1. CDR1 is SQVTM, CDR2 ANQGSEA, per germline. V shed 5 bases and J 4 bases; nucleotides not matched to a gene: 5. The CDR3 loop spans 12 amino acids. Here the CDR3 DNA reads TGCAGCGTTAGGATACAGGGGTACGAGCAGTACTTC. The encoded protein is CSVRIQGYEQYF.

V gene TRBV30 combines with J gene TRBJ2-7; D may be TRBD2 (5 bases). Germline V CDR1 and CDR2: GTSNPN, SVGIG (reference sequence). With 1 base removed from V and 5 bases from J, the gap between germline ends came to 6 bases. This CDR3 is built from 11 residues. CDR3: CAWSERDEQYF. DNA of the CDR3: TGTGCCTGGAGTGAGAGGGACGAGCAGTACTTC.

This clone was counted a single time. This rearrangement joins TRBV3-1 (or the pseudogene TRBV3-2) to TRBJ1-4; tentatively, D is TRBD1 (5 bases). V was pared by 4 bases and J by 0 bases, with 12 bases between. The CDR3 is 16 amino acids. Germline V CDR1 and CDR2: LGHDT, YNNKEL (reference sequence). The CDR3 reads CASSRGGASTNEKLFF. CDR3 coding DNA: TGTGCCAGCAGCCGTGGAGGGGCTTCAACTAATGAAAAACTGTTTTTT.

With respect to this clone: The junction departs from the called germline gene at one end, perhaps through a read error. As DNA, the CDR3 is TGTGCCAGTAGTATCACCTGGGACTCCCACGAGCAGTACTTC. It encodes CASSITWDSHEQYF. This rearrangement joins TRBV19 to TRBJ2-7; possibly TRBD2 for D (6 bases). The germline gives CDR1 LNHDA, CDR2 SQIVND (reference sequence). This CDR3 has 14 residues.

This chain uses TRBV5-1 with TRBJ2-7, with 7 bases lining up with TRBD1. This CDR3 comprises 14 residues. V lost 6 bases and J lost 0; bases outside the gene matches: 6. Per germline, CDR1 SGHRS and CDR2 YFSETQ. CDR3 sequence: CASTETGNSYEQYF. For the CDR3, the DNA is TGCGCCAGCACCGAGACAGGGAACTCCTACGAGCAGTACTTC.

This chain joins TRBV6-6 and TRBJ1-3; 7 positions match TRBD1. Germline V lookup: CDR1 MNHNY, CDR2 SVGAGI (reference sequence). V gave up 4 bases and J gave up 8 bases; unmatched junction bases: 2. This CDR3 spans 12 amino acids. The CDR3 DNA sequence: TGTGCCAGCAGTTCAGGACAGGACACCATATATTTT. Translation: CASSSGQDTIYF.

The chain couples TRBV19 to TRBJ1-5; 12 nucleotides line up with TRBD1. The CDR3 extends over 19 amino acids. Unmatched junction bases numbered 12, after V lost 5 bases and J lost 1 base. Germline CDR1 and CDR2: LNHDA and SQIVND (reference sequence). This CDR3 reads CASSPGTGGAKSSNQPQHF. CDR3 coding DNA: TGTGCCAGTAGTCCCGGGACAGGGGGCGCGAAGAGCAGCAATCAGCCCCAGCATTTT.

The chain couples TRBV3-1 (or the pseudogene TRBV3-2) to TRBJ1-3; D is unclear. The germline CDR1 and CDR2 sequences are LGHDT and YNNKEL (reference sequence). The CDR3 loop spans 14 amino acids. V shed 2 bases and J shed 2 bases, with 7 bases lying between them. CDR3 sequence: CASSQPLPGNTIYF. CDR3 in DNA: TGTGCCAGCAGCCAACCCCTCCCTGGAAACACCATATATTTT.

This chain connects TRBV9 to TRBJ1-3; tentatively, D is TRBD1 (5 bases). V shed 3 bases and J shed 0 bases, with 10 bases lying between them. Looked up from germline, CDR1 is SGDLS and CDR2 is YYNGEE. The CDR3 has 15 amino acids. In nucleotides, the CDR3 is TGTGCCAGCAGCGCTAGACAGTTCTCTGGAAACACCATATATTTT. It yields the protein CASSARQFSGNTIYF.

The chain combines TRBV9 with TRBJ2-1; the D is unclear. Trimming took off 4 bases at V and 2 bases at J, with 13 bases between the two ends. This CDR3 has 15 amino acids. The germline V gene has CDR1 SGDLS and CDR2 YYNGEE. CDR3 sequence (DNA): TGTGCCAGCAGCCCTCGTGGAGACGCCTACAATGAGCAGTTCTTC. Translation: CASSPRGDAYNEQFF.

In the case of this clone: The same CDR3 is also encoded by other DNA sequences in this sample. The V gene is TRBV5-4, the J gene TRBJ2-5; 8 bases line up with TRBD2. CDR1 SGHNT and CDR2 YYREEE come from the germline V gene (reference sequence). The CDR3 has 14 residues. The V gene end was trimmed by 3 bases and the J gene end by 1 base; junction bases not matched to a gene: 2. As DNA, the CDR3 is TGTGCCAGCAGCTCGACTAGCGTCCAAGAGACCCAGTACTTC. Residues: CASSSTSVQETQYF.

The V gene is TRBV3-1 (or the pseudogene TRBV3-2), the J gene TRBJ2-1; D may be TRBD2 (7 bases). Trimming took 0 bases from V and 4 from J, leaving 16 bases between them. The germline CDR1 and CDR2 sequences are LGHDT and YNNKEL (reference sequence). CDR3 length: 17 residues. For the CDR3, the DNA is TGTGCCAGCAGCCAAGATCCTGGTGGGGGGGCTTACAATGAGCAGTTCTTC. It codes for CASSQDPGGGAYNEQFF.

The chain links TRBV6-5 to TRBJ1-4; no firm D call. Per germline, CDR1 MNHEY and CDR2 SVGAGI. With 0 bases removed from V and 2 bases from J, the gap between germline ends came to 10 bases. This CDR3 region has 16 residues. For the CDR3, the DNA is TGTGCCAGCAGTTACTCGGCGGAGGTGACTAATGAAAAACTGTTTTTT. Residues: CASSYSAEVTNEKLFF.

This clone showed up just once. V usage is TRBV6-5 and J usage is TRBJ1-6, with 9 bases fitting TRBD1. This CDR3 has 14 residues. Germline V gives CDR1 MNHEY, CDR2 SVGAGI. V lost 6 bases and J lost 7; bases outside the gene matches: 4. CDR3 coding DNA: TGTGCCAGCAGATGGGACAGGGTGAATTCACCCCTCCACTTT. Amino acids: CASRWDRVNSPLHF.

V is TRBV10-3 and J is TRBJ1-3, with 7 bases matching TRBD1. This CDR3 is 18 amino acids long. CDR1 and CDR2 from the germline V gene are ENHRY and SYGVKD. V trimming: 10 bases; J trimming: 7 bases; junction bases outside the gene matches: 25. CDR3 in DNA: TGTGCCACATCTCCGACAGGGCCAAGTACTTCACTCGGGAACACCATATATTTT. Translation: CATSPTGPSTSLGNTIYF.

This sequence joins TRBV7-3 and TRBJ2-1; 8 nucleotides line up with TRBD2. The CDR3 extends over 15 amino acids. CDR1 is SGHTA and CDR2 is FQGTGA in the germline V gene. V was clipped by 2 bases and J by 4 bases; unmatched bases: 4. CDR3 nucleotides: TGTGCCAGCAGCTTAGCAGCGGGGGTTTACAATGAGCAGTTCTTC. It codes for CASSLAAGVYNEQFF.

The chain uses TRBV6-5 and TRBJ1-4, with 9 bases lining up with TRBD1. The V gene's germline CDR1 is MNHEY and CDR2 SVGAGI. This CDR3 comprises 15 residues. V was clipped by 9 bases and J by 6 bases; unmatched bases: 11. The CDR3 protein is CASSMLQGADEKLFF. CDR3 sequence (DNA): TGTGCCAGTTCAATGTTACAGGGGGCAGATGAAAAACTGTTTTTT.

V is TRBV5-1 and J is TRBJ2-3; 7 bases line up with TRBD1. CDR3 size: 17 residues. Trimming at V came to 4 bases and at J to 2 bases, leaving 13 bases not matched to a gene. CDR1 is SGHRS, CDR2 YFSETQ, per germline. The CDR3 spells CASSPENRGTYTDTQYF. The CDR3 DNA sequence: TGCGCCAGCAGCCCCGAGAACAGGGGCACCTACACAGATACGCAGTATTTT.

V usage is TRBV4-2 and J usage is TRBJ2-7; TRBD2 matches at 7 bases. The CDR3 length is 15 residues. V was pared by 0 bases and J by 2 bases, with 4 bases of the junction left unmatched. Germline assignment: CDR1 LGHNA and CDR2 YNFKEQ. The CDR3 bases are TGTGCCAGCAGCCAAGATCGGGACTACCCCTACGAGCAGTACTTC. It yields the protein CASSQDRDYPYEQYF.

DNA of the CDR3: TGTGCCACCAGTGACACCGGGACATCGAGTGGCTACACCTTC. This gives the protein CATSDTGTSSGYTF. The chain employs TRBV24-1 and TRBJ1-2; TRBD1 is a possible D gene (6 bases). Germline CDR1 and CDR2: KGHDR and SFDVKD. The V gene lost 4 bases and the J gene lost 7 bases, with 15 bases spanning the gap. This CDR3 comprises 14 residues.

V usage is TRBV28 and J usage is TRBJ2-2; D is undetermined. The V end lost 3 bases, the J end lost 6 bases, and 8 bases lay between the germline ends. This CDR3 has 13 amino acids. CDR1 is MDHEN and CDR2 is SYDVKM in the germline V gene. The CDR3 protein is CASSFPGAGELFF. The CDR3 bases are TGTGCCAGCAGTTTTCCTGGAGCCGGGGAGCTGTTTTTT.

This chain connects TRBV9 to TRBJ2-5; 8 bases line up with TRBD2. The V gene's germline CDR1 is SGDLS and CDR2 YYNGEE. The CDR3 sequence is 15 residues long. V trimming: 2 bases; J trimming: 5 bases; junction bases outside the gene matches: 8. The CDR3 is CASSVSAGGWETQYF. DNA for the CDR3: TGTGCCAGCAGCGTTAGCGCGGGGGGATGGGAGACCCAGTACTTC.

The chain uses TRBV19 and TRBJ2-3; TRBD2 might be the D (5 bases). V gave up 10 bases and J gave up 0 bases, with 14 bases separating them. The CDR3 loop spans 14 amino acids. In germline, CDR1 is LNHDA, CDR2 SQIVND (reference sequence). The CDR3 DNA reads TGTGCCATCTCGCGCGGGTTGAGCACAGATACGCAGTATTTT. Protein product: CAISRGLSTDTQYF. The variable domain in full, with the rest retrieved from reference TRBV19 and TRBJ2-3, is DGGITQSPKYLFRKEGQNVTLSCEQNLNHDAMYWYRQDPGQGLRLIYYSQIVNDFQKGDIAEGYSVSREKKESFPLTVTSAQKNPTAFYLCAISRGLSTDTQYFGPGTRLTVL.

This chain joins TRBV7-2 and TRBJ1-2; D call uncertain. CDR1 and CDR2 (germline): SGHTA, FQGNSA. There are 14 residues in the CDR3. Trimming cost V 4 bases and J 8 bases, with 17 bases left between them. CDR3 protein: CASSSLWSDRGYTF. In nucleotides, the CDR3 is TGTGCCAGCAGCTCTCTGTGGAGCGATCGGGGCTACACCTTC.

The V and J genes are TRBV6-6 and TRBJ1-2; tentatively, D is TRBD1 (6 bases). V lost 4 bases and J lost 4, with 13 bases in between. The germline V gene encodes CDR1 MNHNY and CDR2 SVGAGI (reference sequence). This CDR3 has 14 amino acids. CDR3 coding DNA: TGTGCCAGCAGTTTGGGCAGGGGTCCCTATGGCTACACCTTC. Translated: CASSLGRGPYGYTF.

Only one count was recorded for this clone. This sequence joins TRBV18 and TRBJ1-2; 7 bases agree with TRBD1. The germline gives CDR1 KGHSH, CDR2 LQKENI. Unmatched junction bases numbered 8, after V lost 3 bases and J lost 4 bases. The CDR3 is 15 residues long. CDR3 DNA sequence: TGTGCCAGCTCACCGGGTCAGGACAGGAGCTATGGCTACACCTTC. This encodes CASSPGQDRSYGYTF.

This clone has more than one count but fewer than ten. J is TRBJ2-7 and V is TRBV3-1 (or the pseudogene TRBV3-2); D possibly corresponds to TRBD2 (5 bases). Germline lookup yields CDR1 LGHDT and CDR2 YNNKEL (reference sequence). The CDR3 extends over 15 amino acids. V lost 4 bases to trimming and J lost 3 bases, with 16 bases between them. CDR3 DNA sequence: TGTGCCAGCAGCCCCACCGCGGGCTCTTTCTACGAGCAGTACTTC. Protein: CASSPTAGSFYEQYF.

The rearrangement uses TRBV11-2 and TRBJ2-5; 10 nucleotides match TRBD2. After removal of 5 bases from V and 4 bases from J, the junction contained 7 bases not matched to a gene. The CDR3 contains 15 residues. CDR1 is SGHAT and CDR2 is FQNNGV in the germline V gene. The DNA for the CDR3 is TGTGCCAGCAGCGGGCTAGCGGGAGTCGTAGAGACCCAGTACTTC. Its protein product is CASSGLAGVVETQYF.